The 8 T cell receptor beta chains given below trace back to one sample, sequenced in a study of graft-versus-host responses after intestinal transplantation. Their antigens remain unidentified. The table came from immunoSEQ multiplex PCR; TCRdb's copy has only in-frame clones and leaves some out. The top ten hold 0.19% of the sample, which has over 120,000 clones, 80% to 95% seen once. The sequenced sample was unstimulated CD4+ T cells sorted from spleen or lymph node cells, obtained before intestinal transplant. The receptors derive from a human donor who received an intestinal transplant.

The V and J genes are TRBV7-9 and TRBJ2-5, with D possibly TRBD1 on 6 matching bases. The germline gives CDR1 SEHNR, CDR2 FQNEAQ (reference sequence). Deletions cut 5 bases from V and 1 base from J, with 23 bases between. This CDR3 contains 18 residues. The CDR3: CASSPRGWLTFFQETQYF. CDR3 DNA sequence: TGTGCCAGCAGCCCGAGGGGGTGGCTAACCTTCTTCCAAGAGACCCAGTACTTC.

The chain joins TRBV7-2 to TRBJ2-5; D unresolved. The J call may be mistaken, given a closer DNA end match to TRBJ2-7. Germline CDR1 SGHTA, CDR2 FQGNSA. The CDR3 is made up of 14 amino acids. CDR3 sequence: CASSPRTLPYEQYF. The CDR3, as DNA: TGTGCCAGCAGCCCCAGGACGCTGCCCTACGAGCAGTACTTC.

V and J are TRBV27 and TRBJ2-5; 7 bases line up with TRBD1. Near its end, the DNA agrees better with TRBJ2-7, so the J call may be wrong. Germline values: CDR1 MNHEY, CDR2 SMNVEV (reference sequence). This CDR3 region has 15 residues. The CDR3 nucleotides are TGTGCCAGCAGAGACCTCGGGACAGCTTCTTACGAGCAGTACTTC. Its translation: CASRDLGTASYEQYF.

The V and J genes are TRBV5-1 and TRBJ2-2, with a possible D match to TRBD1 (5 bases). Trimming pared 0 bases from V and 8 bases from J, leaving 14 bases between. This CDR3 is built from 15 residues. The germline CDR1 and CDR2 sequences are SGHRS and YFSETQ. The CDR3 coding sequence is TGCGCCAGCAGCTTGGAGGGGATACCTGGAGGGGAGCTGTTTTTT. It specifies CASSLEGIPGGELFF.

The chain uses TRBV21-1 and TRBJ2-7; the DNA was not used to check the table's D call, TRBD1. TRBV21-1 is reported as a pseudogene. There are 14 residues in the CDR3. This CDR3 is CASSSDRANYEQYF. The CDR3 coding sequence is TGTGCCAGCAGCAGTGACAGGGCAAACTACGAGCAGTACTTC.

In its sample, this clone was seen a few times. This chain uses TRBV6-5 with TRBJ2-7; D gene ambiguous. Germline V gene lookup returns CDR1 MNHEY and CDR2 SVGAGI. This CDR3 comprises 15 residues. Trimming cost V 3 bases and J 2 bases, with 14 bases left between them. Here the CDR3 DNA reads TGTGCCAGCAGTTATGGCGAGCAAAGAACCTACGAGCAGTACTTC. As protein: CASSYGEQRTYEQYF.

V usage is TRBV7-2 and J usage is TRBJ2-2; 7 positions agree with TRBD2. The germline V gene has CDR1 SGHTA and CDR2 FQGNSA. The CDR3 spans 16 residues. Trimming took 5 bases from V and 1 from J; bases not matched to a gene: 7. CDR3 nucleotide sequence: TGTGCCAGCAGCAGAAGGCTAGCGGTGAACACCGGGGAGCTGTTTTTT. Protein product: CASSRRLAVNTGELFF. The whole variable domain, remainder taken from reference TRBV7-2 and TRBJ2-2, is GAGVSQSPSNKVTEKGKDVELRCDPISGHTALYWYRQSLGQGLEFLIYFQGNSAPDKSGLPSDRFSAERTGGSVSTLTIQRTQQEDSAVYLCASSRRLAVNTGELFFGEGSRLTVL.

This clone was observed a few times. The V and J genes are TRBV6-6 and TRBJ2-6; possible D gene TRBD2, 5 bases. The germline V and J ends were trimmed by 5 bases and 0 bases, with 5 bases remaining between them. This CDR3 spans 14 amino acids. Germline CDR1 reads MNHNY; CDR2 reads SVGAGI (reference sequence). CDR3 residues: CASSRDSGANVLTF. The CDR3 DNA is TGTGCCAGCAGTCGGGACTCTGGGGCCAACGTCCTGACTTTC.